Listed below are T cell receptor beta chains from one sample, sequenced in a study of breast tumors, draining lymph nodes, adjacent tissues. TCRdb used MiXCR to reprocess the multiplex PCR reads, holding one entry per CDR3 protein. Of approximately 140,000 distinct CDR3 sequences listed, 30% to 35% were seen once; the top ten hold roughly 2.2%. What was sequenced was axillary lymph node tissue. Receptor source: a female donor with breast cancer. Some clones in this sample may be carry-over from other donors' samples. CDR3s include the opening cysteine and the closing phenylalanine or tryptophan. Fields, in order: clone size, D gene, CDR3 length, V gene, J gene, CDR3 protein. D genes are given only for firm matches. Size is stated for part of the rows, as once, few or many counts, or as a class when the clone is expanded.

clone_size: once; d_call: -; cdr3_length: 14; v_call: TRBV6-1; j_call: TRBJ2-6; cdr3_aa: CASSAYSGTNVLTF
clone_size: -; d_call: TRBD2; cdr3_length: 18; v_call: TRBV27; j_call: TRBJ2-3; cdr3_aa: CASSPKTGWTSGEDTQYF
clone_size: few; d_call: -; cdr3_length: 12; v_call: TRBV25-1; j_call: TRBJ1-1; cdr3_aa: CASSEWVGEAFF
clone_size: many; d_call: TRBD2; cdr3_length: 19; v_call: TRBV7-3; j_call: TRBJ2-1; cdr3_aa: CASSLMPASGGFSYNEQFF
clone_size: many; d_call: -; cdr3_length: 15; v_call: TRBV5-6; j_call: TRBJ1-2; cdr3_aa: CASGVGGRELYGYTF
clone_size: many; d_call: -; cdr3_length: 15; v_call: TRBV6-5; j_call: TRBJ2-3; cdr3_aa: CASSYSAGAQDTQYF
clone_size: -; d_call: -; cdr3_length: 15; v_call: TRBV10-3; j_call: TRBJ2-2; cdr3_aa: CAISDRKTITGELFF
clone_size: many; d_call: TRBD1; cdr3_length: 16; v_call: TRBV12-3/TRBV12-4; j_call: TRBJ1-2; cdr3_aa: CASSPRTTGISYGYTF
clone_size: -; d_call: -; cdr3_length: 12; v_call: TRBV18; j_call: TRBJ2-5; cdr3_aa: CASPSSQETQYF
clone_size: many; d_call: TRBD1; cdr3_length: 16; v_call: TRBV20-1; j_call: TRBJ1-6; cdr3_aa: CRARETGVGGYSPLHF
clone_size: -; d_call: TRBD1; cdr3_length: 13; v_call: TRBV29-1; j_call: TRBJ2-1; cdr3_aa: CSVWTGFIDEQFF
clone_size: many; d_call: -; cdr3_length: 12; v_call: TRBV28; j_call: TRBJ2-7; cdr3_aa: CASRDGVYEQYF
clone_size: once; d_call: TRBD2; cdr3_length: 16; v_call: TRBV7-2; j_call: TRBJ2-5; cdr3_aa: CASSFTSGGVQETQYF
clone_size: -; d_call: -; cdr3_length: 11; v_call: TRBV3-1; j_call: TRBJ2-2; cdr3_aa: CASSITGELFF
clone_size: many; d_call: TRBD1; cdr3_length: 14; v_call: TRBV7-2; j_call: TRBJ1-5; cdr3_aa: CASSAGQGFQPQHF
clone_size: -; d_call: -; cdr3_length: 13; v_call: TRBV6-4; j_call: TRBJ2-5; cdr3_aa: CASVDRFQETQYF
clone_size: many; d_call: -; cdr3_length: 15; v_call: TRBV4-2; j_call: TRBJ2-5; cdr3_aa: CASSQVDSSQETQYF
clone_size: many; d_call: -; cdr3_length: 14; v_call: TRBV7-2; j_call: TRBJ1-4; cdr3_aa: CASSLRQGAEKLFF
clone_size: -; d_call: TRBD1; cdr3_length: 14; v_call: TRBV2; j_call: TRBJ2-5; cdr3_aa: CASRGGQGSETQYF
clone_size: -; d_call: -; cdr3_length: 13; v_call: TRBV20-1; j_call: TRBJ2-7; cdr3_aa: CSARATGSYAQYF
clone_size: -; d_call: TRBD2; cdr3_length: 15; v_call: TRBV7-2; j_call: TRBJ2-1; cdr3_aa: CASSLTSGGHNEQLF
clone_size: many; d_call: -; cdr3_length: 15; v_call: TRBV4-1; j_call: TRBJ2-5; cdr3_aa: CASSPEVGSQETQYF
clone_size: many; d_call: -; cdr3_length: 16; v_call: TRBV4-1; j_call: TRBJ1-5; cdr3_aa: CASSQDHQGTDQPQHF
clone_size: many; d_call: -; cdr3_length: 13; v_call: TRBV20-1; j_call: TRBJ1-2; cdr3_aa: CSAPSPGNYGYTF
clone_size: -; d_call: -; cdr3_length: 20; v_call: TRBV25-1; j_call: TRBJ1-2; cdr3_aa: CASSFYICSAPPFGLDGYTF
clone_size: many; d_call: -; cdr3_length: 13; v_call: TRBV20-1; j_call: TRBJ2-3; cdr3_aa: CSAPPFSGNTQYF
clone_size: many; d_call: TRBD1; cdr3_length: 15; v_call: TRBV9; j_call: TRBJ2-3; cdr3_aa: CASSRQGVYTDTQYF
clone_size: many; d_call: -; cdr3_length: 13; v_call: TRBV19; j_call: TRBJ2-5; cdr3_aa: CASSIRGQETQYF
clone_size: few; d_call: -; cdr3_length: 13; v_call: TRBV29-1; j_call: TRBJ1-1; cdr3_aa: CSVEEPRDTEAFF
clone_size: many; d_call: -; cdr3_length: 15; v_call: TRBV7-8; j_call: TRBJ1-6; cdr3_aa: CASSLGTAGNSPLHF
clone_size: many; d_call: -; cdr3_length: 15; v_call: TRBV5-8; j_call: TRBJ2-2; cdr3_aa: CASSSGTVNTGELFF
clone_size: -; d_call: TRBD2; cdr3_length: 19; v_call: TRBV14; j_call: TRBJ2-1; cdr3_aa: CASSQVLAGGPNSYNEQFF
clone_size: few; d_call: -; cdr3_length: 15; v_call: TRBV10-3; j_call: TRBJ1-1; cdr3_aa: CAISGMGGRRTEAFF
clone_size: many; d_call: -; cdr3_length: 14; v_call: TRBV5-5; j_call: TRBJ1-2; cdr3_aa: CASSSITSNYGYTF
clone_size: many; d_call: TRBD1; cdr3_length: 17; v_call: TRBV4-3; j_call: TRBJ2-1; cdr3_aa: CASSPRPPGQYYNEQFF
clone_size: many; d_call: -; cdr3_length: 16; v_call: TRBV7-9; j_call: TRBJ2-5; cdr3_aa: CASTSFSTVRGETQYF
clone_size: many; d_call: -; cdr3_length: 14; v_call: TRBV29-1; j_call: TRBJ2-3; cdr3_aa: CSVVGDQFADTQYF
clone_size: many; d_call: -; cdr3_length: 16; v_call: TRBV11-2; j_call: TRBJ2-5; cdr3_aa: CASSQMTRLGQETQYF
clone_size: -; d_call: -; cdr3_length: 10; v_call: TRBV7-3; j_call: TRBJ1-2; cdr3_aa: CASSLGGYTF
clone_size: many; d_call: -; cdr3_length: 15; v_call: TRBV28; j_call: TRBJ1-4; cdr3_aa: CASSGGGGRNEKLFF
clone_size: few; d_call: TRBD1; cdr3_length: 15; v_call: TRBV7-9; j_call: TRBJ1-2; cdr3_aa: CASSLAGTGLNGYPF
clone_size: many; d_call: -; cdr3_length: 14; v_call: TRBV6-2/TRBV6-3; j_call: TRBJ1-3; cdr3_aa: CASRYTRSGNTIYF
clone_size: many; d_call: -; cdr3_length: 14; v_call: TRBV19; j_call: TRBJ2-7; cdr3_aa: CASSIGGKRYEQYF
clone_size: many; d_call: -; cdr3_length: 16; v_call: TRBV11-2; j_call: TRBJ2-3; cdr3_aa: CASSPLGQPGTDTQYF
clone_size: -; d_call: -; cdr3_length: 17; v_call: TRBV15; j_call: TRBJ2-1; cdr3_aa: CATSSEYPGSSYNEQFF
clone_size: -; d_call: TRBD1; cdr3_length: 17; v_call: TRBV5-8; j_call: TRBJ1-2; cdr3_aa: CASSPGQGAYVNYGYTF
clone_size: -; d_call: -; cdr3_length: 14; v_call: TRBV11-2; j_call: TRBJ2-2; cdr3_aa: CASSIGGTTGELFF
clone_size: many; d_call: -; cdr3_length: 14; v_call: TRBV2; j_call: TRBJ2-3; cdr3_aa: CASSEISYTDTQYF
clone_size: few; d_call: TRBD1; cdr3_length: 13; v_call: TRBV29-1; j_call: TRBJ1-4; cdr3_aa: CSVLGQGREKLFF
clone_size: many; d_call: TRBD1; cdr3_length: 15; v_call: TRBV5-1; j_call: TRBJ2-7; cdr3_aa: CASSLGGQARYEQYF
clone_size: many; d_call: TRBD1; cdr3_length: 12; v_call: TRBV10-2; j_call: TRBJ1-6; cdr3_aa: CASRQGNSPLHF